This T cell receptor (beta chain) came from a study of T cell repertoires in cytomegalovirus infection. Study-level background: Indications of both CMV infection and matching HLA type were provided by public TCR beta signatures. Study-wide results and limits: Ex vivo, HLA-C-restricted CMV-specific TCR beta clonotypes prevailed over the rest of the response. Pooled public TCR beta family frequency picked out CMV carriers with the relevant HLA.

Trimming removed 5 bases from V and 9 bases from J, with 8 bases in between. Germline V CDR1 and CDR2: SGHVS, FNYEAQ. This CDR3 is 11 amino acids long. TCRdb re-called the reads with MiXCR, one entry per CDR3 protein. The table records about 600,000 distinct CDR3 sequences, roughly 24% of them present only once. This clonotype turned up a few times. The antigen is unknown. The genes are TRBV7-6 and TRBJ1-3; a weak D match, TRBD1 (5 bases). Sequencing was done on a sample of CD8+ T cells from PBMCs. This TCR was sampled from a human donor in good health (CMV status not recorded). Some clones in this sample may be carry-over from other donors' samples. This CDR3 is CASSAGGTIYF. For the CDR3, the DNA is TGTGCCAGCAGCGCGGGGGGCACCATATATTTT.